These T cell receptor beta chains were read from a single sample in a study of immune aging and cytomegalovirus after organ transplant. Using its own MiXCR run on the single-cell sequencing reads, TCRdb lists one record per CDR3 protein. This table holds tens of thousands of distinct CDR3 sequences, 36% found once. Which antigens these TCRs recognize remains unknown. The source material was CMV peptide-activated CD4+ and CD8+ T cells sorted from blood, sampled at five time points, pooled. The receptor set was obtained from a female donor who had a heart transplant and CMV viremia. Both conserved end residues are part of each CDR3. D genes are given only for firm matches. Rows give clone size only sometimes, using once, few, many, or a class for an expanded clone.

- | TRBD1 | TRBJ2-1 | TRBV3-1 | TGTGCCAGCAGCCAAAGGGACAGGCATGAGCGGTTCTTC | CASSQRDRHERFF
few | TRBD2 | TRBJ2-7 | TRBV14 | TGTGCCAGCAGCCCAACGGGACTAGCGCGATACGAGCAGTACTTC | CASSPTGLARYEQYF
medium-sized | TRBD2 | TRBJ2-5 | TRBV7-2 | TGTGCCAGCAGCCGAACGCGACTAGCGGGAGTAGGGAGGGGGACCCAGTACTTC | CASSRTRLAGVGRGTQYF
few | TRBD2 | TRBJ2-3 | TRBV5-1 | TGCGCCAGCAGCTTGGCCGGGGGGTTGCGGGATACGCAGTATTTT | CASSLAGGLRDTQYF
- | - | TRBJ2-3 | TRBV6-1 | TGTGCCAGCAGTGTGGTAAGGGACGAGGCGTATTTT | CASSVVRDEAYF
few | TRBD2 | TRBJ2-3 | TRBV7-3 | TGTGCCAGCAGCCGGGGGGGGAGCGCAGATACGCAGTATTTT | CASSRGGSADTQYF
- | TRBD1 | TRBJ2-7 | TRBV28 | TGTGCCAGCAGTCCAACTCGGGACAGGGGTTACAAGCAGGACTTC | CASSPTRDRGYKQDF
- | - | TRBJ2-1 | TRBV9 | TGTGCCAGCAGTGTAGCTCGAGACGGGTCAAGCTCCTACAATGAGCAGTTCTTC | CASSVARDGSSSYNEQFF
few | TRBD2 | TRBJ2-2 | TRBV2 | TGTGCCACCGTACGACTAGCACCCACCGGGGAGCTGTTTTTT | CATVRLAPTGELFF
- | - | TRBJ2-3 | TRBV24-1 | TGTGCCACCAGTGCCTCCACAGATACGCAGTATTTT | CATSASTDTQYF
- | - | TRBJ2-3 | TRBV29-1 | TGCAGCGTGGACGCGATGGGGGACCCCACAGATACGCAGTATTTT | CSVDAMGDPTDTQYF
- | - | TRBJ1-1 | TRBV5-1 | TGCGCCAGCAGCTTAACCAACAGGGCTGGCACAGAAGCTTTCTTT | CASSLTNRAGTEAFF
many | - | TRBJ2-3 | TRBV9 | TGTGCCAGCAATCGATTCGGGGTTAGCACAGATACGCAGTATTTT | CASNRFGVSTDTQYF
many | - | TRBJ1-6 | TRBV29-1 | TGCAGCGTCCAAGAGGACGGAAGGAATTCACCCCTCCACTTT | CSVQEDGRNSPLHF
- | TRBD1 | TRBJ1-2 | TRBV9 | TGTGTCAGCAGCGTAGCTACGACAGGGGGCAATGGCTACACTTTC | CVSSVATTGGNGYTF
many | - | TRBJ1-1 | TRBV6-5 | TGTGCCAGCACTGGGTTCGAGGAGAACACTGAAGCTTTCTTT | CASTGFEENTEAFF
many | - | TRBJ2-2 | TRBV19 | TGTGCCAGTAGTATCGCAGGGCGGCACACCGGGGAGCTGTTTTTT | CASSIAGRHTGELFF
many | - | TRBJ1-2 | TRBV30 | TGTGCCTACCAGGAGTCGAGCTATGGCTACACCTTC | CAYQESSYGYTF
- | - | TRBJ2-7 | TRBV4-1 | TGCGCCGGCAGCCAAAATCGGAGCAGGACTGGGGACGAGCAGTACTTC | CAGSQNRSRTGDEQYF
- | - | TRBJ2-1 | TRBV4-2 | TGTGCCAGCAGCCAAGATGAGGGGCTTTACAATGAGCAGTTCTTC | CASSQDEGLYNEQFF
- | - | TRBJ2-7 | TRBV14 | TGTGCCAGCAGCCTCCTCGGCAGGGACTCCTACGAGCAGTACTTC | CASSLLGRDSYEQYF
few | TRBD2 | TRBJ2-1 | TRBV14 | TGTGCCAGCAGCCCCCTACAGGAGCGGGGTTACAATGAGCAGTTCTTC | CASSPLQERGYNEQFF
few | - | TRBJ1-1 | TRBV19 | TGTGCCAGTAGTATTTATGGGCAGGGAAACACTGAAGCTTTCTTT | CASSIYGQGNTEAFF
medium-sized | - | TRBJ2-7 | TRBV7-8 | TGTGCCAGCAGCCCCGGGACGGTGACCTACGAGCAGTACTTC | CASSPGTVTYEQYF
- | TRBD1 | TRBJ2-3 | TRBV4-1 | TGCGCCAGCAGCCAAGGGACAGGGGGATTGGATACGCAGTATTTT | CASSQGTGGLDTQYF
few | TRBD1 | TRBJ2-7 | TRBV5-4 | TGTGCCAGCAGCGTGCCGGGACAGGCCTACGAGCAGTACTTC | CASSVPGQAYEQYF
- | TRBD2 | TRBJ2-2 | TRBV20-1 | TGCAGTGCTCGACGACCGGGACTACAAAACACCGGGGAGCCGTTTTTC | CSARRPGLQNTGEPFF
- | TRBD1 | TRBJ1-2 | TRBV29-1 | TGCAGCGGGGGGGGACAGGGAGCACACGGCTATGGCTACACCTTC | CSGGGQGAHGYGYTF
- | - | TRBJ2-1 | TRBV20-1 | TGCAGTGCTAACCTCGGTGACAATGTGCAGTTCTTC | CSANLGDNVQFF
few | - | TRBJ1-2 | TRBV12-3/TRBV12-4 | TGTGCCAGCAGTTTAAGGAGGTCGCAGGGCTACACCTTC | CASSLRRSQGYTF
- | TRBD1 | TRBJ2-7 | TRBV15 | TGTGCCACCAGCATCATGGCCGGGACAGGTGGTCGCGAGCAGTACTTC | CATSIMAGTGGREQYF
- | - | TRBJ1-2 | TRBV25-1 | TGTGCCAGCAGTGTATATAAAGGCAGGGATGGCTACACCTTC | CASSVYKGRDGYTF
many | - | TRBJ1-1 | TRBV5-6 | TGTGCCAGCAGCCCGGGAACCCGGGGTTTTGATGAAGCTTTCTTT | CASSPGTRGFDEAFF
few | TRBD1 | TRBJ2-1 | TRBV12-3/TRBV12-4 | TGTGCCAGCAGCCCCGGGACAGGCGTTTCTTCCAATGAGCAGTTCTTC | CASSPGTGVSSNEQFF
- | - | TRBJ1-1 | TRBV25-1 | TGTGCCAGCAGTGAGGGTGGACCGGCGAACACTGAAGCTTTCTTT | CASSEGGPANTEAFF
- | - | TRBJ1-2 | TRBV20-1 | TGCAGTGCTAAAGGGGGTACCAACTATGGCTACACCTTC | CSAKGGTNYGYTF
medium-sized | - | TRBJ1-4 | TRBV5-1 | TGCGCCAGCAGCCTCGGAGCTTTCGCAACTAATGAAAAACTGTTTTTT | CASSLGAFATNEKLFF
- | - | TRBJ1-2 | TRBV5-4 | TGTGCCAGCAGCATAGACAGCAACTATGGCTACACCTTC | CASSIDSNYGYTF
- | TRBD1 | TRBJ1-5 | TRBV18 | TGTGCCAGCTCAGTTGGACAGGGGGACAATCAGCCCCAGCATTTT | CASSVGQGDNQPQHF
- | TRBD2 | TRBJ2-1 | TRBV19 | TGTGCCAGTAGTCCAGCTAGCGGGTACCATGAGCAGTTCTTC | CASSPASGYHEQFF
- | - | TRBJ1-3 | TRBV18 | TGTGCCAGCTCACCATCAACACCGAGCTCTGGAAACACCATATATTTT | CASSPSTPSSGNTIYF
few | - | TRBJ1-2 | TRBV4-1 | TGCGCCAGCAGTTTGGCCGGTAGTGGCTACACCTTC | CASSLAGSGYTF
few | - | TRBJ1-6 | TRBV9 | TGTGCCAGCAGCGTATCCAGGGAAAATAATTCACCCCTCCACTTT | CASSVSRENNSPLHF
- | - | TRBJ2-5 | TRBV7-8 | TGTGCCAGCAGCTTAGCGGGAGAGACCCAGTACTTC | CASSLAGETQYF
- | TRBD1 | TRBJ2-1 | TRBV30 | TGTGCCTGCCCTTGGACAGGGAGGAAATATGAGCAGTTCTTC | CACPWTGRKYEQFF
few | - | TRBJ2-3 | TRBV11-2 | TGTGCCAGCAGCCTGAAAGGGGATACGCAGTATTTT | CASSLKGDTQYF
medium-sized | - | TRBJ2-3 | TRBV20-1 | TGCAGTGCTAGTGTAACGAGGGAAATCACAGATACGCAGTATTTT | CSASVTREITDTQYF
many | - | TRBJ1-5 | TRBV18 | TGTGCCAGCTCACCAGAAGGGAATCAGCCCCAGCATTTT | CASSPEGNQPQHF
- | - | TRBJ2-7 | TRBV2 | TGTGCCAGCCTGAGTCTGGAGGTCTACGAGCAGTACTTC | CASLSLEVYEQYF
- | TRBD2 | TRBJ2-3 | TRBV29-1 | TGCAGCGTCGATACTAGCGGGAGTCGGCCAGATACGCAGTATTTT | CSVDTSGSRPDTQYF
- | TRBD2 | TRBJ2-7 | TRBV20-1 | TGCAGTGCTAGATCACTAGCGGGACGTCACTCCTACGAGCAGTACTTC | CSARSLAGRHSYEQYF